Below, 11 T cell receptor beta chains from the same sample are listed, as sequenced in a study of neoadjuvant anti-PD-1 for oral cavity cancer. Method: immunoSEQ multiplex PCR; TCRdb's copy keeps in-frame clones and lacks some. The sample contains about 14,000 clones, about 64% of which appear only once. Specimen: PBMCs, collected before nivolumab (anti-PD-1) treatment. The receptors derive from a person aged 40 to 85 with oral cavity squamous cell carcinoma.

This clone was counted only a few times. The V gene is TRBV19, the J gene TRBJ2-7; no firm D call. The CDR3 covers 11 residues. Trimming removed 8 bases from V and 3 bases from J, with 8 bases in between. From germline, CDR1 is LNHDA and CDR2 SQIVND (reference sequence). CDR3 sequence (DNA): TGTGCCAGTGGGAACGGCTACGAGCAGTACTTC. It yields the protein CASGNGYEQYF.

There are a few counts of this clone. The rearrangement uses TRBV7-9 and TRBJ1-3; D gene ambiguous. The V gene lost 5 bases and the J gene lost 0 bases, with 14 bases spanning the gap. Germline CDR1 and CDR2: SEHNR and FQNEAQ (reference sequence). This CDR3 comprises 16 residues. CDR3: CASSLPAQASGNTIYF. The CDR3 DNA sequence: TGTGCCAGCAGCCTCCCGGCCCAGGCCTCTGGAAACACCATATATTTT.

This clone has more than one count but fewer than ten. The V gene is TRBV5-1, the J gene TRBJ2-7; 12 bases align to TRBD2. The CDR3 has 17 amino acids. The junction had 8 bases not matched to a gene; V was cut back by 4 bases and J by 0 bases. Germline V gives CDR1 SGHRS, CDR2 YFSETQ. The CDR3 region is CASSTGLAGLHSYEQYF. The CDR3 DNA reads TGCGCCAGCAGCACGGGACTAGCGGGCCTCCACTCCTACGAGCAGTACTTC.

The rearrangement joins TRBV30 to TRBJ2-7; 9 positions agree with TRBD1. Germline V CDR1 and CDR2: GTSNPN, SVGIG (reference sequence). The CDR3 extends over 13 amino acids. The V segment lost 3 bases and the J segment 2 bases; nucleotides outside the gene matches: 2. The CDR3 protein is CAWRGTGTYEQYF. Written as DNA, the CDR3 is TGTGCCTGGAGGGGGACAGGGACCTACGAGCAGTACTTC. The whole variable domain, remainder taken from reference TRBV30 and TRBJ2-7, is SQTIHQWPATLVQPVGSPLSLECTVEGTSNPNLYWYRQAAGRGLQLLFYSVGIGQISSEVPQNLSASRPQDRQFILSSKKLLLSDSGFYLCAWRGTGTYEQYFGPGTRLTVT.

The gene calls are TRBV5-5 and TRBJ1-1, with a weak D call TRBD1 (5 bases). V was cut by 2 bases and J by 2 bases, with 13 bases left in between. Per germline, CDR1 SGHKS and CDR2 YYEKEE (reference sequence). This CDR3 is built from 15 residues. DNA for the CDR3: TGTGCCAGCAGCTTTCACTCGGGACCAAACACTGAAGCTTTCTTT. This translates into CASSFHSGPNTEAFF.

Only one count was recorded for this clone. The rearrangement joins TRBV6-6 to TRBJ1-1; D not resolved. CDR1 is MNHNY, CDR2 SVGAGI, per germline (reference sequence). CDR3 length: 13 amino acids. V was shortened by 2 bases and J by 4 bases, with 8 bases between the two germline ends. In DNA, the CDR3 is TGTGCCAGCAGTTACCCCGAGAGCACTGAAGCTTTCTTT. Its protein is CASSYPESTEAFF.

The chain couples TRBV27 to TRBJ2-5; possibly TRBD1 or TRBD2 for D (6 bases each). Germline loops: CDR1 MNHEY, CDR2 SMNVEV (reference sequence). Trimming removed 5 bases at V and 5 bases at J, with 15 bases between. The CDR3 sequence is 14 residues long. DNA of the CDR3: TGTGCCAGCAGTCCCCTAGGGGGGTTCGAGACCCAGTACTTC. This sequence encodes CASSPLGGFETQYF.

The chain employs TRBV7-2 and TRBJ2-1, with 9 bases matching TRBD2. The CDR3 sequence is 14 residues long. CDR1 SGHTA and CDR2 FQGNSA come from the germline V gene. Germline trimming cut 1 base from V and 11 bases from J; bases unmatched to any gene: 6. The CDR3 sequence is CASSLGRASGKQFF. For the CDR3, the DNA is TGTGCCAGCAGCTTAGGGCGGGCTAGCGGGAAGCAGTTCTTC. Looking up the rest from reference TRBV7-2 and TRBJ2-1 gives the full variable domain: GAGVSQSPSNKVTEKGKDVELRCDPISGHTALYWYRQSLGQGLEFLIYFQGNSAPDKSGLPSDRFSAERTGGSVSTLTIQRTQQEDSAVYLCASSLGRASGKQFFGPGTRLTVL.

The chain combines TRBV28 with TRBJ2-1; D is uncertain. CDR3 size: 13 residues. The V end was cut by 5 bases, the J end by 16 bases, with 21 bases between. Per the germline V gene, CDR1 is MDHEN and CDR2 is SYDVKM. CDR3 in DNA: TGTGCCAGCAGTACACCTTCCAGCGTGATCGCCTTCTTC. Encoded protein: CASSTPSSVIAFF. The full variable domain, in which reference TRBV28 and TRBJ2-1 provide the parts outside the CDR3, is DVKVTQSSRYLVKRTGEKVFLECVQDMDHENMFWYRQDPGLGLRLIYFSYDVKMKEKGDIPEGYSVSREKKERFSLILESASTNQTSMYLCASSTPSSVIAFFGPGTRLTVL.

The table lists this clone with a count of one. This chain connects TRBV5-6 to TRBJ2-3; unclear D gene. CDR1 is SGHDT and CDR2 is YYEEEE in the germline V gene. This CDR3 comprises 16 residues. V was shortened by 0 bases and J by 2 bases, with 13 bases between the two germline ends. The CDR3 nucleotides read TGTGCCAGCAGCTTGGAGTTGCGGCGGCTCACAGATACGCAGTATTTT. It encodes CASSLELRRLTDTQYF. Supplemented by reference TRBV5-6 and TRBJ2-3, the full variable domain reads DAGVTQSPTHLIKTRGQQVTLRCSPKSGHDTVSWYQQALGQGPQFIFQYYEEEERQRGNFPDRFSGHQFPNYSSELNVNALLLGDSALYLCASSLELRRLTDTQYFGPGTRLTVL.

This chain joins TRBV9 and TRBJ2-7; 7 positions match TRBD2. V lost 2 bases to trimming and J lost 5 bases; unmatched junction nucleotides: 10. CDR3 size: 15 residues. Per the germline V gene, CDR1 is SGDLS and CDR2 is YYNGEE. In DNA form, the CDR3 reads TGTGCCAGCAGCGTGGGAGGGACCACCTTGGACGAGCAGTACTTC. Translating it yields CASSVGGTTLDEQYF.